The 23 T cell receptor beta chains in this list originate from one sample, sequenced in a study of T cells after yellow fever vaccination. In TCRdb, the 5' RACE reads were re-called with MiXCR into one record per CDR3 protein. The repertoire holds under 600,000 distinct CDR3 sequences, with roughly a fifth as singletons. This sample comprised PBMCs, obtained more than 20 days after the first yellow fever vaccination. These receptors all come from a man between 18 and 29 years old who received the YFV17D yellow fever vaccine.

This clonotype has just a few counts. The chain combines TRBV5-1 with TRBJ1-1; no firm D call. V was trimmed by 6 bases and J by 2 bases, leaving 17 bases between them. CDR3 length equals 15 residues. Germline V gene data show CDR1 as SGHRS and CDR2 as YFSETQ. Here the CDR3 DNA reads TGCGCCAGCAACGTGTTGGCTTCTATTAACACTGAAGCTTTCTTT. Protein sequence: CASNVLASINTEAFF.

There are many counts of this clonotype. The rearrangement links TRBV10-3 to TRBJ2-1; D is undetermined. Between the trimmed V and J ends, which lost 4 bases and 6 bases, there was a span of 4 bases. Germline loops: CDR1 ENHRY, CDR2 SYGVKD. The CDR3 totals 11 residues. The CDR3 region has the DNA TGTGCCATCAGTGGGTTCAATGAGCAGTTCTTC. It specifies CAISGFNEQFF.

This clonotype has a handful of counts. This chain links TRBV7-8 with TRBJ2-1; 8 nucleotides line up with TRBD2. The CDR3 loop spans 16 amino acids. Germline V gene lookup returns CDR1 SGHVS and CDR2 FQNEAQ. V gave up 2 bases and J gave up 0 bases; unmatched junction bases: 3. The CDR3 reads CASSLPGGSSYNEQFF. The DNA for the CDR3 is TGTGCCAGCAGCTTACCGGGGGGGAGCTCCTACAATGAGCAGTTCTTC.

As concerns this clonotype: This may be a read error, as it is one base from a much larger clone. The chain carries TRBV7-9 and TRBJ2-3; D perhaps matches TRBD2 (6 bases). The length of the CDR3 is 13 residues. In germline, CDR1 is SEHNR, CDR2 FQNEAQ (reference sequence). The CDR3 spells CASRETSTDTRYF. DNA for the CDR3: TGTGCCAGCAGAGAAACTAGCACAGATACGCGGTATTTT. Based on the CDR3 plus reference TRBV7-9 and TRBJ2-3, the full variable domain is DTGVSQNPRHKITKRGQNVTFRCDPISEHNRLYWYRQTLGQGPEFLTYFQNEAQLEKSRLLSDRFSAERPKGSFSTLEIQRTEQGDSAMYLCASRETSTDTRYFGPGTRLTVL.

V usage is TRBV5-5 and J usage is TRBJ1-2; D unclear. Germline V gene lookup returns CDR1 SGHKS and CDR2 YYEKEE (reference sequence). V gave up 2 bases and J gave up 8 bases, with 13 bases separating them. This CDR3 has 13 residues. As DNA, the CDR3 is TGTGCCAGCAGCTTTCGTGGCCCAGAGGGCTACACCTTC. Amino acid sequence: CASSFRGPEGYTF.

The genes are TRBV12-3 or TRBV12-4 and TRBJ2-5; TRBD1 matches 7 bases. The V gene end was trimmed by 6 bases and the J gene end by 5 bases; junction bases not matched to a gene: 15. The CDR3 contains 16 residues. CDR3: CASSRTGTTGRETQYF. Written as DNA, the CDR3 is TGTGCCAGCAGCCGTACGGGAACGACAGGGCGGGAGACCCAGTACTTC.

This clonotype was picked up a small number of times. The chain is built from TRBV12-3 or TRBV12-4 and TRBJ1-1; no reliable D call. The CDR3 is made up of 14 amino acids. V shed 1 base and J shed 2 bases, with 8 bases lying between them. The CDR3 DNA sequence: TGTGCCAGCAGTTTAGGAGGGATTAACACTGAAGCTTTCTTT. Translation gives CASSLGGINTEAFF.

This clonotype appeared a few times. CDR3: CASSVGVLSLQETQYF. The CDR3 DNA follows: TGTGCCAGCAGCGTAGGAGTTTTGAGCCTACAAGAGACCCAGTACTTC. The gene calls are TRBV9 and TRBJ2-5; D remains ambiguous. Germline values: CDR1 SGDLS, CDR2 YYNGEE. The V and J ends lost 0 bases and 2 bases respectively, with 14 bases between them. This CDR3 is 16 amino acids long.

The chain recombines TRBV6-5 with TRBJ1-1; unclear D gene. The CDR3 consists of 15 residues. V lost 2 bases, J lost 3 bases, and 13 bases lay in between. Germline V lookup: CDR1 MNHEY, CDR2 SVGAGI. The CDR3 DNA is TGTGCCAGCAGTTACCTCCCAGCGGGGTACACTGAAGCTTTCTTT. This codes for CASSYLPAGYTEAFF.

V and J are TRBV5-1 and TRBJ1-6, with D unclear. CDR1 is SGHRS and CDR2 is YFSETQ in the germline V gene. The V end was cut by 2 bases, the J end by 5 bases, with 8 bases between. CDR3 size: 14 residues. CDR3 residues: CASSFAGDNSPLHF. Here the CDR3 DNA reads TGCGCCAGCAGCTTCGCAGGTGATAATTCACCCCTCCACTTT.

This clonotype has a handful of counts. This chain joins TRBV5-1 and TRBJ2-3, with 13 bases matching TRBD2. Trimming cost V 5 bases and J 6 bases; bases outside gene matches: 9. The CDR3 has 16 amino acids. The germline CDR1 and CDR2 sequences are SGHRS and YFSETQ. In DNA, the CDR3 is TGCGCCAGCAGACCCGGGACTAGCGGGGCGGGGGATACGCAGTATTTT. It is translated as CASRPGTSGAGDTQYF. The complete variable domain, with remaining parts taken from reference TRBV5-1 and TRBJ2-3, reads KAGVTQTPRYLIKTRGQQVTLSCSPISGHRSVSWYQQTPGQGLQFLFEYFSETQRNKGNFPGRFSGRQFSNSRSEMNVSTLELGDSALYLCASRPGTSGAGDTQYFGPGTRLTVL.

The chain carries TRBV6-2 or TRBV6-3 and TRBJ2-7; D not certain. Germline V gene sequence: CDR1 MNHEY, CDR2 SVGEGT. The CDR3 is made up of 14 amino acids. Trimming stripped 2 bases from V and 4 bases from J, with 12 bases between. Here the CDR3 reads CASSYSADFYEQYV. CDR3 coding DNA: TGTGCCAGCAGTTACAGTGCAGACTTTTACGAGCAGTACGTC.

This clonotype showed up just a few times. This chain links TRBV5-1 with TRBJ2-1; TRBD2 matches at 9 bases. The germline V gene has CDR1 SGHRS and CDR2 YFSETQ. The CDR3 extends over 17 amino acids. The V and J ends lost 1 base and 3 bases, in that order; junction bases with no gene match: 8. The CDR3 here is CASSLPGGSGGYNEQFF. CDR3 nucleotides: TGCGCCAGCAGCTTGCCGGGGGGTAGCGGGGGCTACAATGAGCAGTTCTTC.

The chain couples TRBV7-2 to TRBJ2-1, with TRBD2 identical over 12 bases. Germline CDR1 is SGHTA and CDR2 is FQGNSA. The CDR3 is 16 amino acids. The junction had 7 bases not matched to a gene; V was cut back by 4 bases and J by 6 bases. This chain's CDR3 is CASSSQLAGGRNEQFF. CDR3 in DNA: TGTGCCAGCAGCTCCCAACTAGCGGGGGGTCGCAATGAGCAGTTCTTC.

This clonotype has only a few counts. This chain connects TRBV11-2 to TRBJ2-2; D is perhaps TRBD2 (5 bases). Germline-derived CDR1 and CDR2 are SGHAT and FQNNGV. V was cut by 2 bases and J by 3 bases, with 16 bases left in between. This CDR3 spans 17 amino acids. The CDR3 DNA follows: TGTGCCAGCAGCTTAAGATTACGGGGTTTCGACACCGGGGAGCTGTTTTTT. Amino acid sequence: CASSLRLRGFDTGELFF.

This clonotype was detected a few times. The rearrangement links TRBV7-8 to TRBJ1-5; D might be TRBD1 (5 bases). This CDR3 is built from 17 residues. Germline values: CDR1 SGHVS, CDR2 FQNEAQ. V was shortened by 5 bases and J by 1 base, with 18 bases between the two germline ends. CDR3 in amino acids: CASSLRGDGGSNQPQHF. The CDR3 region has the DNA TGTGCCAGCAGCCTTAGGGGCGACGGTGGAAGCAATCAGCCCCAGCATTTT.

This clonotype showed up just a few times. This chain joins TRBV5-1 and TRBJ2-1, with a tentative D call TRBD1 (5 bases). Germline assignment: CDR1 SGHRS and CDR2 YFSETQ. The CDR3 contains 15 residues. V was clipped by 2 bases and J by 4 bases, with 13 bases between them. The CDR3 here is CASSLWQGIYNEQFF. The DNA for the CDR3 is TGCGCCAGCAGCTTATGGCAGGGAATTTACAATGAGCAGTTCTTC.

The chain carries TRBV6-5 and TRBJ1-2; D may be TRBD1 (5 bases). CDR1 is MNHEY and CDR2 is SVGAGI in the germline V gene. Trimming took 5 bases from V and 8 from J, leaving 12 bases between them. CDR3 length equals 12 residues. The CDR3 sequence is CASSLAGRGYTF. The DNA of the CDR3 is TGTGCCAGCAGTCTGGCAGGGAGAGGCTACACCTTC.

The gene calls are TRBV5-1 and TRBJ2-1; 11 nucleotides align to TRBD2. V shed 5 bases, J shed 7 bases, and the junction held 5 bases outside the gene matches. The CDR3 loop spans 14 amino acids. Germline V gives CDR1 SGHRS, CDR2 YFSETQ. In DNA form, the CDR3 reads TGCGCCAGCAGAGCGACTAGCGGGGCTAATGAGCAGTTCTTC. It translates to CASRATSGANEQFF.

DNA of the CDR3: TGTGCCAGACTAACTAGCGGGGAGTACAATGAGCAGTTCTTC. Amino acids: CARLTSGEYNEQFF. This chain joins TRBV3-1 and TRBJ2-1, with 10 positions matching TRBD2. Germline lookup yields CDR1 LGHDT and CDR2 YNNKEL (reference sequence). V lost 9 bases and J lost 4; bases outside the gene matches: 6. There are 14 residues in the CDR3.

V gene TRBV20-1 combines with J gene TRBJ2-5, with D possibly matching TRBD1 (5 bases). From germline, CDR1 is DFQATT and CDR2 SNEGSKA (reference sequence). Trimming took off 1 base at V and 2 bases at J, with 11 bases between the two ends. The CDR3 covers 14 residues. CDR3 in DNA: TGCAGTGCTAGAGTATGGCCAGGGCAAGAGACCCAGTACTTC. It is translated as CSARVWPGQETQYF.

The table lists this clonotype with a few counts. This chain connects TRBV7-2 to TRBJ2-3; D is unclear. Per the germline V gene, CDR1 is SGHTA and CDR2 is FQGNSA. Trimming pared 5 bases from V and 4 bases from J, leaving 7 bases between. This CDR3 is built from 12 residues. As DNA, the CDR3 is TGTGCCAGCAGCGCCAACTCAGATACGCAGTATTTT. Amino acid sequence: CASSANSDTQYF.

Only a few counts were recorded for this clonotype. The J gene is TRBJ2-1, the V gene TRBV28; D not resolved. This CDR3 has 14 amino acids. Germline V lookup: CDR1 MDHEN, CDR2 SYDVKM. V lost 8 bases to trimming and J lost 2 bases, with 13 bases between them. CDR3 in DNA: TGTGCCAGCCGAAGCCGTGGAGCCTACAATGAGCAGTTCTTC. It specifies CASRSRGAYNEQFF.